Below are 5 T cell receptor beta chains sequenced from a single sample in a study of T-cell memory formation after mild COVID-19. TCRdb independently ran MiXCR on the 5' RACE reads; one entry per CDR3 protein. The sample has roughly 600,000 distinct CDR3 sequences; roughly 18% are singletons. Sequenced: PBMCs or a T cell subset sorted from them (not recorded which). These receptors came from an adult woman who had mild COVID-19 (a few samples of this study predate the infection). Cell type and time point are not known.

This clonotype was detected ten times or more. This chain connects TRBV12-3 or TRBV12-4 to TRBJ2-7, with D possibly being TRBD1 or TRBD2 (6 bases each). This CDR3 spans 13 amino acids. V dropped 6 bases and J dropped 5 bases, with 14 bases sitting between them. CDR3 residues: CASSSLGGHEQYF. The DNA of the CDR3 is TGTGCCAGCAGCTCGCTAGGGGGGCACGAGCAGTACTTC.

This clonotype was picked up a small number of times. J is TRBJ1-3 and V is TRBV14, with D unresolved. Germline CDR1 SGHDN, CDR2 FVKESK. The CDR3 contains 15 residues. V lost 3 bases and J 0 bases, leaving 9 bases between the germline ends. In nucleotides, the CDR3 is TGTGCCAGCAGCCATGGATACGTCTCTGGAAACACCATATATTTT. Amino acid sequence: CASSHGYVSGNTIYF.

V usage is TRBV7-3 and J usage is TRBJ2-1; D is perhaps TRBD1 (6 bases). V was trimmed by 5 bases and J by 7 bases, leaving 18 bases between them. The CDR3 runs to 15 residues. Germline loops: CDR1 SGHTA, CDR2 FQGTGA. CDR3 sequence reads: CASSPWDIPGNEQFF. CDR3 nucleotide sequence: TGTGCCAGCAGCCCTTGGGACATTCCTGGGAATGAGCAGTTCTTC.

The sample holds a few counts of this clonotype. CDR3 in amino acids: CASSFDDRASTGELFF. The CDR3 nucleotides are TGTGCCAGCAGTTTCGATGACAGGGCGAGCACCGGGGAGCTGTTTTTT. V and J are TRBV27 and TRBJ2-2; 7 positions agree with TRBD1. V trimming: 3 bases; J trimming: 4 bases; junction bases outside the gene matches: 8. The CDR3 totals 16 residues. Germline-derived CDR1 and CDR2 are MNHEY and SMNVEV (reference sequence).

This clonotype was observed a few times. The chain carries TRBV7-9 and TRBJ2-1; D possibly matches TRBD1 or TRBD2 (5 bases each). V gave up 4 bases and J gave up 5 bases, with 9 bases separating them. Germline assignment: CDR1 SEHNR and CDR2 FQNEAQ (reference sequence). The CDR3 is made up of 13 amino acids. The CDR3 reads CASSWGTNNEQFF. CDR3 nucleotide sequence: TGTGCCAGCAGCTGGGGGACCAACAATGAGCAGTTCTTC.